This TCR beta chain was retrieved from a study of blood T cell repertoires in COVID-19. Study at large: Samples taken during acute and convalescent COVID-19 were collected in the United States, Italy and Spain. T cells, B-cell-depleted T cells, or PBMCs provided the cDNA or gDNA that served as material.

Trimming pared 10 bases from V and 4 bases from J, leaving 19 bases between. This CDR3 is built from 14 residues. Germline CDR1 is MNHEY and CDR2 is SVGAGI. Under the authors' procedure: Amplification of reference gene primers provided the estimated nucleated cell counts. Only in-frame clones appear in the TCRdb table, and some are missing; sequencing was by immunoSEQ multiplex PCR. V and J calls and clone size are those listed in that table; D and trimming were worked out from the DNA. The sample holds 30,000 to 50,000 clones, around 84% seen once. J is TRBJ1-1 and V is TRBV6-5, with D uncertain. This receptor was identified in a man aged 45-65 years with active or convalescent COVID-19. Sequencing input: peripheral blood. The CDR3 sequence is CATKIHEEGTEAFF. The CDR3 bases are TGTGCCACCAAGATACATGAGGAGGGCACTGAAGCTTTCTTT.